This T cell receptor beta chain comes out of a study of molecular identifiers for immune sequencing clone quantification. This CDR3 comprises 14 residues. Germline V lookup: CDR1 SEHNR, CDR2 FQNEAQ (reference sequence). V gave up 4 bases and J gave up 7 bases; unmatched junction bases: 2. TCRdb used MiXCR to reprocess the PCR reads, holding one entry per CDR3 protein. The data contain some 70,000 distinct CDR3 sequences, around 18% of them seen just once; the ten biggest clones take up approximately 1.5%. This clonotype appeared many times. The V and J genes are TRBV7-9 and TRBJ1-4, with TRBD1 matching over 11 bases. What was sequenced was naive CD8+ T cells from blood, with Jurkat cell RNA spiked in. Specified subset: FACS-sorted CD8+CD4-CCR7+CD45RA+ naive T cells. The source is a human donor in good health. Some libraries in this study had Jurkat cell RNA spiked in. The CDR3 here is CASSSDRGREKLFF. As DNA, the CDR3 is TGTGCCAGCAGCTCGGACAGGGGGCGTGAAAAACTGTTTTTT.